These 31 T cell receptor beta chains originate from one sample sequenced in a study of shared clonotypes between healthy human individuals. Profiling relied on immunoSEQ multiplex PCR, and the TCRdb table lists in-frame clones only, not all of them. The table shows 650,000 to 700,000 clones, with roughly 87% occurring only once. Sequencing was carried out using memory CD8+ T cells from PBMCs. As for subset: CD45RO+ cells pooled with CCR7-negative TemRA cells. These receptors were taken from a man between 18 and 29 years old in good health. Some clones in this sample may be carry-over from other donors' samples.

The rearrangement uses TRBV7-8 and TRBJ2-5, with unresolved D. V lost 0 bases and J 4 bases, leaving 9 bases between the germline ends. In germline, CDR1 is SGHVS, CDR2 FQNEAQ. This CDR3 region has 14 residues. DNA of the CDR3: TGTGCCAGCAGCTTAGCGCTCCCCATAGAGACCCAGTACTTC. This codes for CASSLALPIETQYF.

The chain couples TRBV29-1 to TRBJ1-2; a weak D match, TRBD1 (5 bases). Germline V CDR1 and CDR2: SQVTM, ANQGSEA. The length of the CDR3 is 17 residues. The V end was cut by 7 bases, the J end by 0 bases, with 24 bases between. The CDR3 reads CSAVPGTRRSANYGYTF. In nucleotides, the CDR3 is TGCAGCGCTGTACCCGGGACGAGACGGAGTGCTAACTATGGCTACACCTTC.

The rearrangement uses TRBV5-1 and TRBJ2-7; D call uncertain. There are 14 residues in the CDR3. In germline, CDR1 is SGHRS, CDR2 YFSETQ. V lost 5 bases to trimming and J lost 2 bases, with 14 bases between them. The CDR3 DNA is TGCGCCAGCAGTACTGTTTTGCCGCCCTACGAGCAGTACTTC. It specifies CASSTVLPPYEQYF.

The rearrangement uses TRBV7-8 and TRBJ2-3; perhaps TRBD1 as D (5 bases). The V and J ends lost 1 base and 1 base respectively, with 15 bases between them. The CDR3 totals 17 residues. CDR1 is SGHVS and CDR2 is FQNEAQ in the germline V gene. The DNA of the CDR3 is TGTGCCAGCAGCTTAGAGAGGCAGGGTATCGGCACAGATACGCAGTATTTT. It translates to CASSLERQGIGTDTQYF.

This rearrangement joins TRBV9 to TRBJ2-7; no clear D gene. The V gene's germline CDR1 is SGDLS and CDR2 YYNGEE. The CDR3 consists of 13 residues. V lost 4 bases, J lost 4 bases, and 12 bases lay in between. The DNA of the CDR3 is TGTGCCAGCAGCCCACCTAATCAATACGAGCAGTACTTC. It codes for CASSPPNQYEQYF.

This chain connects TRBV4-3 to TRBJ2-1; 7 nucleotides line up with TRBD2. V trimming: 1 base; J trimming: 5 bases; junction bases outside the gene matches: 8. This CDR3 is 16 amino acids long. CDR1 is LGHNA and CDR2 is YSLEER in the germline V gene. The CDR3 here is CASSQVWGGKNNEQFF. In DNA form, the CDR3 reads TGCGCCAGCAGCCAAGTTTGGGGGGGTAAAAACAATGAGCAGTTCTTC.

J is TRBJ2-7 and V is TRBV11-2, with 9 bases fitting TRBD1. The germline CDR1 and CDR2 sequences are SGHAT and FQNNGV. The CDR3 covers 16 residues. Germline trimming cut 7 bases from V and 2 bases from J; bases unmatched to any gene: 12. CDR3 in amino acids: CASTPIPGTGTYEQYF. The CDR3 DNA follows: TGTGCCAGCACCCCCATCCCCGGGACAGGGACCTACGAGCAGTACTTC.

CDR3 amino acids: CASSSGPGGYTF. The CDR3, as DNA: TGTGCCAGCAGCTCCGGGCCAGGCGGCTACACCTTC. The V and J genes are TRBV7-9 and TRBJ1-2; D gene unclear. V was clipped by 4 bases and J by 8 bases, with 11 bases between them. The CDR3 length is 12 residues. Germline V lookup: CDR1 SEHNR, CDR2 FQNEAQ (reference sequence).

The chain couples TRBV19 to TRBJ1-5; no clear D gene. This CDR3 has 13 amino acids. The germline V gene has CDR1 LNHDA and CDR2 SQIVND (reference sequence). Trimming left V 0 bases short and J 8 bases short, with 8 bases between. CDR3 sequence reads: CASSIDGEEPQHF. CDR3 DNA sequence: TGTGCCAGTAGTATAGACGGGGAGGAGCCCCAGCATTTT.

About this clone itself: Different DNA sequences within this sample yield the same CDR3. The CDR3 region has the DNA TGTGCCAGCAGTTACTCGAGGCTTTACGAGCAGTACTTC. Protein: CASSYSRLYEQYF. This chain connects TRBV6-6 to TRBJ2-7; D call uncertain. CDR3 length: 13 amino acids. Germline V gives CDR1 MNHNY, CDR2 SVGAGI (reference sequence). V shed 0 bases and J shed 4 bases, with 7 bases lying between them.

The chain couples TRBV9 to TRBJ1-3; D is unclear. The V gene lost 0 bases and the J gene lost 0 bases, with 4 bases spanning the gap. This CDR3 comprises 14 residues. Germline V gene lookup returns CDR1 SGDLS and CDR2 YYNGEE. Here the CDR3 DNA reads TGTGCCAGCAGCGTAGTGAGCTCTGGAAACACCATATATTTT. Translation gives CASSVVSSGNTIYF.

This chain joins TRBV5-8 and TRBJ2-2; D unclear. Trimming removed 2 bases from V and 4 bases from J, with 6 bases in between. The CDR3 has 13 amino acids. CDR1 and CDR2 from the germline V gene are SGHTS and YDEGEE. CDR3: CASSFTVTGELFF. The CDR3 bases are TGTGCCAGCAGCTTCACCGTCACCGGGGAGCTGTTTTTT. The complete variable domain, with remaining parts taken from reference TRBV5-8 and TRBJ2-2, reads EAGVTQSPTHLIKTRGQQATLRCSPISGHTSVYWYQQALGLGLQFLLWYDEGEERNRGNFPPRFSGRQFPNYSSELNVNALELEDSALYLCASSFTVTGELFFGEGSRLTVL.

The rearrangement uses TRBV27 and TRBJ2-7, with 12 positions matching TRBD2. Germline CDR1 and CDR2: MNHEY and SMNVEV (reference sequence). The CDR3 covers 16 residues. Trimming removed 8 bases from V and 3 bases from J; junction bases left unmatched: 11. CDR3 sequence reads: CASGGLAGGPGYEQYF. CDR3 DNA sequence: TGTGCCAGCGGGGGGCTAGCGGGAGGGCCGGGCTACGAGCAGTACTTC.

This rearrangement joins TRBV21-1 to TRBJ2-7; the table's D call, TRBD2, was not checked against the DNA. TRBV21-1 is a pseudogene segment. The CDR3 covers 13 residues. This chain's CDR3 is CASSACRRGPQYF. The DNA of the CDR3 is TGTGCCAGCAGCGCCTGCCGGCGGGGACCGCAGTACTTC.

This clone showed up just once. The chain employs TRBV30 and TRBJ2-7; D is ambiguous. Trimming cost V 3 bases and J 3 bases, with 15 bases left between them. The CDR3 is 14 amino acids. Germline values: CDR1 GTSNPN, CDR2 SVGIG (reference sequence). The CDR3 DNA reads as TGTGCCTGGAGCCCAGCGATTCTCGACTACGAGCAGTACTTC. It translates to CAWSPAILDYEQYF.

This sequence joins TRBV25-1 and TRBJ2-3; tentatively, D is TRBD2 (5 bases). The germline V gene has CDR1 MGHDK and CDR2 SYGVNS. The CDR3 totals 13 residues. V was clipped by 5 bases and J by 9 bases, with 15 bases between them. The CDR3 region is CASSKEEVVTQYF. CDR3 DNA sequence: TGTGCCAGCAGTAAGGAGGAGGTCGTCACGCAGTATTTT.

The rearrangement joins TRBV5-8 to TRBJ2-7; a possible D gene is TRBD2 (5 bases). This CDR3 is 13 amino acids long. With 2 bases removed from V and 2 bases from J, the gap between germline ends came to 8 bases. Germline V gene data show CDR1 as SGHTS and CDR2 as YDEGEE. CDR3 loop: CASSFDYTYEQYF. CDR3 coding DNA: TGTGCCAGCAGCTTCGACTATACCTACGAGCAGTACTTC. The full variable domain, completed using reference TRBV5-8 and TRBJ2-7, is EAGVTQSPTHLIKTRGQQATLRCSPISGHTSVYWYQQALGLGLQFLLWYDEGEERNRGNFPPRFSGRQFPNYSSELNVNALELEDSALYLCASSFDYTYEQYFGPGTRLTVT.

V usage is TRBV27 and J usage is TRBJ2-7; 9 bases align to TRBD1. CDR1 and CDR2 from the germline V gene are MNHEY and SMNVEV (reference sequence). This CDR3 is built from 14 residues. J lost 5 bases, V lost 5 bases, and 7 bases had no gene match. The chain's CDR3 is CASSGPGQGHEQYF. DNA of the CDR3: TGTGCCAGCAGTGGGCCGGGACAGGGCCACGAGCAGTACTTC.

The rearrangement joins TRBV15 to TRBJ2-3; D remains unclear. With 2 bases removed from V and 0 bases from J, the gap between germline ends came to 15 bases. This CDR3 has 17 residues. CDR1 and CDR2 from the germline V gene are LNHNV and YYDKDF (reference sequence). The CDR3 loop is CATSRPAWLGSTDTQYF. For the CDR3, the DNA is TGTGCCACCAGCAGACCAGCCTGGTTGGGGAGCACAGATACGCAGTATTTT.

V and J are TRBV4-3 and TRBJ1-4; 7 nucleotides match TRBD1. After removal of 0 bases from V and 0 bases from J, the junction contained 7 bases not matched to a gene. The CDR3 length is 18 residues. Germline V lookup: CDR1 LGHNA, CDR2 YSLEER. As DNA, the CDR3 is TGCGCCAGCAGCCAAGAGGGGACAGACTATGCAACTAATGAAAAACTGTTTTTT. This sequence encodes CASSQEGTDYATNEKLFF.

The chain couples TRBV5-4 to TRBJ1-1; D perhaps matches TRBD1 (6 bases). CDR1 is SGHNT and CDR2 is YYREEE in the germline V gene (reference sequence). The CDR3 is 16 residues long. V was clipped by 5 bases and J by 4 bases, with 21 bases between them. CDR3 DNA: TGTGCCAGCAGACAGCAGGGGACCTCGTGGAGCACTGAAGCTTTCTTT. Its protein product is CASRQQGTSWSTEAFF.

This clone came up once. The chain has TRBV25-1 and TRBJ1-2; D is perhaps TRBD1 (6 bases). V lost 10 bases to trimming and J lost 8 bases, with 20 bases between them. The CDR3 runs 13 residues. Germline V gene lookup returns CDR1 MGHDK and CDR2 SYGVNS. CDR3 nucleotide sequence: TGTGCCACCCAGGCGGGGGCATCTGGGGGCTACACCTTC. This codes for CATQAGASGGYTF.

The chain couples TRBV5-1 to TRBJ1-2; weak D call: TRBD1 (5 bases). The CDR3 is made up of 13 amino acids. V lost 5 bases and J 4 bases, leaving 12 bases between the germline ends. Germline V gene sequence: CDR1 SGHRS, CDR2 YFSETQ. CDR3 residues: CASSGATIYGYTF. The CDR3 bases are TGCGCCAGCAGTGGGGCAACAATCTATGGCTACACCTTC.

This chain links TRBV7-6 with TRBJ2-2; TRBD1 matches at 10 bases. V lost 4 bases to trimming and J lost 5 bases; unmatched junction nucleotides: 4. The CDR3 loop spans 15 amino acids. CDR1 and CDR2 from the germline V gene are SGHVS and FNYEAQ. CDR3 in amino acids: CASSWGQGSTGELFF. CDR3 bases: TGTGCCAGCAGCTGGGGACAGGGGTCAACCGGGGAGCTGTTTTTT.

This chain uses TRBV5-5 with TRBJ2-2, with D possibly TRBD1 on 5 matching bases. CDR3 length equals 14 residues. Germline lookup yields CDR1 SGHKS and CDR2 YYEKEE (reference sequence). V lost 1 base to trimming and J lost 6 bases, with 10 bases between them. CDR3 sequence: CASSLIRVSGELFF. The CDR3 nucleotides read TGTGCCAGCAGCTTGATCAGGGTGTCCGGGGAGCTGTTTTTT.

The chain is built from TRBV29-1 and TRBJ1-1, with D maybe TRBD1 (5 bases). Trimming took off 4 bases at V and 3 bases at J, with 12 bases between the two ends. CDR3 size: 13 residues. CDR1 is SQVTM, CDR2 ANQGSEA, per germline. Here the CDR3 DNA reads TGCAGCGTTGTCGTAGGGGCCTACACTGAAGCTTTCTTT. This encodes CSVVVGAYTEAFF. The variable domain in full, completed from reference TRBV29-1 and TRBJ1-1, reads SAVISQKPSRDICQRGTSLTIQCQVDSQVTMMFWYRQQPGQSLTLIATANQGSEATYESGFVIDKFPISRPNLTFSTLTVSNMSPEDSSIYLCSVVVGAYTEAFFGQGTRLTVV.

This chain links TRBV14 with TRBJ2-7; D gene unclear. The CDR3 spans 13 residues. Between the trimmed V and J ends, which lost 0 bases and 3 bases, there was a span of 6 bases. From germline, CDR1 is SGHDN and CDR2 FVKESK. CDR3 protein: CASSQDRYYEQYF. Written as DNA, the CDR3 is TGTGCCAGCAGCCAAGACAGGTACTACGAGCAGTACTTC.

This clone was picked up one time. The chain carries TRBV6-5 and TRBJ2-5, with 11 bases that match TRBD1. V shed 7 bases, J shed 0 bases, and the junction held 4 bases outside the gene matches. Germline CDR1 is MNHEY and CDR2 is SVGAGI. CDR3 length: 15 residues. CDR3 nucleotides: TGTGCCAGCAAACAGGACAGGGGGCACCAAGAGACCCAGTACTTC. Residues: CASKQDRGHQETQYF.

V usage is TRBV7-2 and J usage is TRBJ2-1, with TRBD2 as a possible D gene (6 bases). Trimming removed 5 bases at V and 7 bases at J, with 12 bases between. The CDR3 length is 13 residues. Germline-derived CDR1 and CDR2 are SGHTA and FQGNSA. DNA of the CDR3: TGTGCCAGCAGCCCGGGACTTCGGAATGAGCAGTTCTTC. Translating gives CASSPGLRNEQFF. The whole variable domain, remainder taken from reference TRBV7-2 and TRBJ2-1, is GAGVSQSPSNKVTEKGKDVELRCDPISGHTALYWYRQSLGQGLEFLIYFQGNSAPDKSGLPSDRFSAERTGGSVSTLTIQRTQQEDSAVYLCASSPGLRNEQFFGPGTRLTVL.

V is TRBV7-2 and J is TRBJ2-3; 9 bases are shared with TRBD1. The CDR3 contains 16 residues. CDR1 is SGHTA, CDR2 FQGNSA, per germline. V dropped 5 bases and J dropped 2; count of bases not matched to a gene: 8. The CDR3 region has the DNA TGTGCCAGCAGCCCTGGGACAGGGTCCGACACAGATACGCAGTATTTT. It translates to CASSPGTGSDTDTQYF.

The V gene is TRBV11-2, the J gene TRBJ1-3; D is unresolved. The V end was cut by 2 bases, the J end by 6 bases, with 8 bases between. Looked up from germline, CDR1 is SGHAT and CDR2 is FQNNGV. The CDR3 runs to 13 residues. The CDR3 sequence is CASSLWGTNTIYF. The CDR3 nucleotides are TGTGCCAGCAGCTTATGGGGTACAAACACCATATATTTT.